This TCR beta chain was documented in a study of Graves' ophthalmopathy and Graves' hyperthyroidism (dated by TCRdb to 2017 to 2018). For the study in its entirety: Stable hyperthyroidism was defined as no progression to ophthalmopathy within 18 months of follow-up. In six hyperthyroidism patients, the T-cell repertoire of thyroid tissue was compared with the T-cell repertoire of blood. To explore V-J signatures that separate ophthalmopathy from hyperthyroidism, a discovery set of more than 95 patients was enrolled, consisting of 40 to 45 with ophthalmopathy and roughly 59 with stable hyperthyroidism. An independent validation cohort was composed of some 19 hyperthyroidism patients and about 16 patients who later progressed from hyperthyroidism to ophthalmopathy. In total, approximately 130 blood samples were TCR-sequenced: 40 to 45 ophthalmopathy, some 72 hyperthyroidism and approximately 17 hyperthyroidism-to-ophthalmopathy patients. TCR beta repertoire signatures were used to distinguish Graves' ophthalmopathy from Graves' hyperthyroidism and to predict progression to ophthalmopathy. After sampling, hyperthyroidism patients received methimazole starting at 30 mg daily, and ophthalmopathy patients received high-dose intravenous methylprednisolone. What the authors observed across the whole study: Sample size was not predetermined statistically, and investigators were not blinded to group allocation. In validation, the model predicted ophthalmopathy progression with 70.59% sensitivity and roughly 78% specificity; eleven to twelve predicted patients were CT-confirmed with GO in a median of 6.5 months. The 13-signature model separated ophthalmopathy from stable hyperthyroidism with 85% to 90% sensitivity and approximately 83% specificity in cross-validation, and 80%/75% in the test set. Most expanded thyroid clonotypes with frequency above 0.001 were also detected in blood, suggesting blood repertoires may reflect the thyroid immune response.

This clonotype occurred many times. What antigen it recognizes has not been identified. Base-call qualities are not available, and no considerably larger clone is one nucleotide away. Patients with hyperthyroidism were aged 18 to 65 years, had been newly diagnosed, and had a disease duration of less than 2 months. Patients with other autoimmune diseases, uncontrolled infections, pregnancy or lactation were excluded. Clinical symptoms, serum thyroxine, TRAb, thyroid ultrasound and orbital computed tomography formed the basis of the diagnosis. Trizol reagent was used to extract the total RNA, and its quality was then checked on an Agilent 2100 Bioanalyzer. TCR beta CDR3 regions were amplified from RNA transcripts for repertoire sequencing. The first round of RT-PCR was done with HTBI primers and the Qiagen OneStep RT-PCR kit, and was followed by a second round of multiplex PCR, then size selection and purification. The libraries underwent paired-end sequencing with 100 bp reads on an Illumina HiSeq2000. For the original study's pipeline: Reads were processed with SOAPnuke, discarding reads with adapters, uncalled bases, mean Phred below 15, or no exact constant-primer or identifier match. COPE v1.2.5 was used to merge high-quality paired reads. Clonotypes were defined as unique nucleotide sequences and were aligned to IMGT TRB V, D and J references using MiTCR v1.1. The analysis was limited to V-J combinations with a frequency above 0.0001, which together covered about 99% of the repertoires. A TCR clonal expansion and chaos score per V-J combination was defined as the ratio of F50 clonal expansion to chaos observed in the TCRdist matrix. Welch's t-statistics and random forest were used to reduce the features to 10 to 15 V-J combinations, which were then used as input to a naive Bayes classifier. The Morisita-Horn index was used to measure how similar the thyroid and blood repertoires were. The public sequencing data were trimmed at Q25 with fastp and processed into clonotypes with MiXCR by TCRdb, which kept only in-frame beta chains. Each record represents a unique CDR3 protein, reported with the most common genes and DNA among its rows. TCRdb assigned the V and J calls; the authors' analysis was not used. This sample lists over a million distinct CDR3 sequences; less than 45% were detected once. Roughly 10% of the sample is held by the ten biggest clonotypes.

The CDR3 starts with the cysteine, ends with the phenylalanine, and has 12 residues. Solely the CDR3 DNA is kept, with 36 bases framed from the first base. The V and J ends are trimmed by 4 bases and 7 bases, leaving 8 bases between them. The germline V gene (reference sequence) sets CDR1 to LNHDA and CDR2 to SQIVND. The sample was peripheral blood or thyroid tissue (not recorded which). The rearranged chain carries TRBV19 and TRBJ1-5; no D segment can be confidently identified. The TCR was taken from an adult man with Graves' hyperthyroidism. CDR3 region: CASSTGDQPQHF. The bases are TGTGCCAGTAGTACGGGAGACCAGCCCCAGCATTTT.